The next 21 T cell receptor beta chains were all read from a single sample in a study of T cell repertoires in cytomegalovirus infection. These TCRs' antigens remain unknown. MiXCR, applied by TCRdb to the reads, yields one record per CDR3 protein. The sample shows about 500,000 distinct CDR3 sequences, roughly 34% of them seen only once. Material: cultured PBMCs, obtained from culture after CMV antigen stimulation. These TCRs come from a human donor in good health (CMV status not recorded). Some clones in this sample may be carry-over from other donors' samples.

The V gene is TRBV6-5, the J gene TRBJ2-1; 8 bases line up with TRBD1. The trim removed 5 bases at V and 9 bases at J, leaving 12 bases unmatched. Germline V CDR1 and CDR2: MNHEY, SVGAGI. The CDR3 has 15 residues. The CDR3 is CASSKKTGERGEQFF. CDR3 DNA: TGTGCCAGCAGTAAGAAGACAGGGGAAAGGGGTGAGCAGTTCTTC.

The chain links TRBV12-3 or TRBV12-4 to TRBJ1-2; D may be TRBD1 (5 bases). V gave up 7 bases and J gave up 3 bases, with 18 bases separating them. The CDR3 loop spans 15 amino acids. The CDR3 DNA is TGTGCCAGCAATAAGCAGGCAGGGCCCCACTATGGCTACACCTTC. Translating gives CASNKQAGPHYGYTF.

The rearrangement joins TRBV7-9 to TRBJ1-1; D is unclear. The germline CDR1 and CDR2 sequences are SEHNR and FQNEAQ (reference sequence). The CDR3 totals 14 residues. Trimming pared 10 bases from V and 7 bases from J, leaving 22 bases between. In DNA form, the CDR3 reads TGTGCCAACAGATACCTAGGGAGGTCCGGTGAAGCTTTCTTT. This codes for CANRYLGRSGEAFF.

This sequence joins TRBV7-9 and TRBJ1-5; D is unclear. This CDR3 region has 13 residues. The germline gives CDR1 SEHNR, CDR2 FQNEAQ (reference sequence). V was cut by 5 bases and J by 4 bases, with 9 bases left in between. CDR3 sequence (DNA): TGTGCCAGCAGCCATGACGGGAATCAGCCCCAGCATTTT. Protein: CASSHDGNQPQHF.

This chain uses TRBV6-1 with TRBJ2-7; TRBD2 aligns across 13 bases. CDR1 is MNHNS and CDR2 is SASEGT in the germline V gene. The CDR3 runs to 14 residues. The V and J ends lost 7 bases and 10 bases, in that order; junction bases with no gene match: 10. This chain's CDR3 is CASISGLAGEAQYF. The DNA of the CDR3 is TGTGCCAGCATCTCAGGACTAGCGGGAGAGGCCCAGTACTTC.

The V gene is TRBV7-8, the J gene TRBJ2-1; no firm D call. V lost 0 bases and J 9 bases, leaving 12 bases between the germline ends. Germline V gene lookup returns CDR1 SGHVS and CDR2 FQNEAQ. CDR3 size: 14 residues. DNA of the CDR3: TGTGCCAGCAGCTTAGCCCGGACCTGGGGTGAGCAGTTCTTC. It codes for CASSLARTWGEQFF. The full variable domain, with the rest looked up from reference TRBV7-8 and TRBJ2-1, is GAGVSQSPRYKVAKRGQDVALRCDPISGHVSLFWYQQALGQGPEFLTYFQNEAQLDKSGLPSDRFFAERPEGSVSTLKIQRTQQEDSAVYLCASSLARTWGEQFFGPGTRLTVL.

This clonotype was detected only a few times. The CDR3 DNA follows: TGTGCCAGCAGCCGAGTGAGCGCTATGGGCACAGATACGCAGTATTTT. Translation gives CASSRVSAMGTDTQYF. The chain links TRBV7-2 to TRBJ2-3, with D hard to call. The germline V and J ends were trimmed by 5 bases and 1 base, with 16 bases remaining between them. The CDR3 extends over 16 amino acids. Germline V CDR1 and CDR2: SGHTA, FQGNSA.

The V call is TRBV25-1, the J call TRBJ1-1; D gene unclear. V was cut by 2 bases and J by 5 bases, with 21 bases left in between. CDR3 length equals 17 residues. Germline loops: CDR1 MGHDK, CDR2 SYGVNS. The CDR3, as DNA: TGTGCCAGCAGTGAACCCCTCGTAGAGGCCGGGTGGACTGAAGCTTTCTTT. Its protein is CASSEPLVEAGWTEAFF. Complete variable domain (other parts from reference TRBV25-1 and TRBJ1-1): EADIYQTPRYLVIGTGKKITLECSQTMGHDKMYWYQQDPGMELHLIHYSYGVNSTEKGDLSSESTVSRIRTEHFPLTLESARPSHTSQYLCASSEPLVEAGWTEAFFGQGTRLTVV.

The table lists this clonotype with a few counts. This chain connects TRBV7-8 to TRBJ2-7; D possibly corresponds to TRBD2 (6 bases). Per the germline V gene, CDR1 is SGHVS and CDR2 is FQNEAQ. The CDR3 totals 15 residues. V shed 5 bases and J shed 0 bases, with 14 bases lying between them. The CDR3 nucleotides read TGTGCCAGCAGCCTCCGGGACTTAAGCTCCTACGAGCAGTACGTC. Protein: CASSLRDLSSYEQYV.

This clonotype was observed many times. J is TRBJ2-1 and V is TRBV28; D gene uncertain. The CDR3 sequence is 16 residues long. Trimming cost V 6 bases and J 5 bases, with 20 bases left between them. Germline V gives CDR1 MDHEN, CDR2 SYDVKM. The CDR3 region has the DNA TGTGCCAGCAGGACCCCACTTCTAGTTCAGGACAATGAGCAGTTCTTC. Translated, it gives CASRTPLLVQDNEQFF.

This clonotype was seen a few times. The chain has TRBV5-6 and TRBJ2-7; 7 nucleotides line up with TRBD2. CDR3 length: 18 residues. V shed 1 base, J shed 0 bases, and the junction held 13 bases outside the gene matches. Germline V lookup: CDR1 SGHDT, CDR2 YYEEEE. CDR3 nucleotides: TGTGCCAGCAGCTTGCCCGGCGGGAGCGGCAGAAGCTCCTACGAGCAGTACTTC. Its translation: CASSLPGGSGRSSYEQYF.

The chain has TRBV7-2 and TRBJ1-4; unclear D gene. Germline V lookup: CDR1 SGHTA, CDR2 FQGNSA. The CDR3 runs to 15 residues. Trimming left V 3 bases short and J 0 bases short, with 8 bases between. The CDR3, as DNA: TGTGCCAGCAGCTTGACGACGTCAACTAATGAAAAACTGTTTTTT. Translation gives CASSLTTSTNEKLFF.

This clonotype was seen only a few times. The J gene is TRBJ2-2, the V gene TRBV7-8; D is uncertain. Germline values: CDR1 SGHVS, CDR2 FQNEAQ. The CDR3 sequence is 12 residues long. The V gene lost 5 bases and the J gene lost 3 bases, with 4 bases spanning the gap. The CDR3 region has the DNA TGTGCCAGCAGCGCCTACACCGGGGAGCTGTTTTTT. Encoded protein: CASSAYTGELFF.

The genes are TRBV6-2 or TRBV6-3 and TRBJ2-2; the D is unclear. Germline V lookup: CDR1 MNHEY, CDR2 SVGEGT. Trimming took off 2 bases at V and 5 bases at J, with 9 bases between the two ends. The CDR3 is 14 amino acids. CDR3 DNA sequence: TGTGCCAGCAGTTACGTGGGGTCAACCGGGGAGCTGTTTTTT. It specifies CASSYVGSTGELFF.

This clonotype was seen a few times. This rearrangement joins TRBV29-1 to TRBJ2-7, with D perhaps given as TRBD1 or TRBD2 (5 bases each). The CDR3 is 11 amino acids. The V end lost 4 bases, the J end lost 13 bases, and 17 bases lay between the germline ends. Germline-derived CDR1 and CDR2 are SQVTM and ANQGSEA. CDR3 sequence: CSVGGATREYF. The DNA of the CDR3 is TGCAGCGTTGGAGGGGCCACCCGCGAATACTTC.

This clonotype turned up a few times. The chain couples TRBV6-1 to TRBJ2-7; D uncertain. The length of the CDR3 is 8 residues. Germline assignment: CDR1 MNHNS and CDR2 SASEGT. CDR3 sequence reads: CKGNEQYV. CDR3 in DNA: TGCAAAGGAAACGAGCAGTACGTC.

Ten or more counts support this clonotype. The rearrangement links TRBV7-2 to TRBJ2-6; no definite D call. Trimming left V 1 base short and J 0 bases short, with 10 bases between. CDR1 is SGHTA and CDR2 is FQGNSA in the germline V gene. The CDR3 runs to 17 residues. The CDR3 DNA is TGTGCCAGCAGCTTAGTTGTTTTCCACTCTGGGGCCAACGTCCTGACTTTC. Amino acid sequence: CASSLVVFHSGANVLTF. Full variable domain (rest looked up from reference TRBV7-2 and TRBJ2-6): GAGVSQSPSNKVTEKGKDVELRCDPISGHTALYWYRQSLGQGLEFLIYFQGNSAPDKSGLPSDRFSAERTGGSVSTLTIQRTQQEDSAVYLCASSLVVFHSGANVLTFGAGSRLTVL.

This clonotype appeared a few times. This sequence joins TRBV7-2 and TRBJ2-1, with TRBD2 identical over 8 bases. Germline V gene data show CDR1 as SGHTA and CDR2 as FQGNSA. CDR3 length equals 15 residues. Trimming cost V 1 base and J 8 bases; bases outside gene matches: 7. The CDR3 region is CASSLGFSGTYEQFF. CDR3 bases: TGTGCCAGCAGCTTAGGCTTTAGCGGGACATATGAGCAGTTCTTC.

The CDR3 region is CASSQDTGSAVTGNTIYF. CDR3 nucleotide sequence: TGCGCCAGCAGCCAAGACACCGGCAGCGCTGTAACGGGAAACACCATATATTTT. The V call is TRBV4-3, the J call TRBJ1-3, with no clear D. Germline V gives CDR1 LGHNA, CDR2 YSLEER. V was trimmed by 0 bases and J by 4 bases, leaving 19 bases between them. The CDR3 spans 18 residues.

This clonotype turned up a few times. The chain has TRBV7-6 and TRBJ2-3; D gene ambiguous. The CDR3 covers 13 residues. The germline V and J ends were trimmed by 3 bases and 5 bases, with 9 bases remaining between them. The germline CDR1 and CDR2 sequences are SGHVS and FNYEAQ. CDR3 coding DNA: TGTGCCAGCAGCTTTAGTGTGGTAGATACGCAGTATTTT. Protein product: CASSFSVVDTQYF.

This clonotype was seen only a few times. This chain links TRBV20-1 with TRBJ2-3; the match to TRBD2 covers 7 bases. Germline trimming cut 2 bases from V and 6 bases from J; bases unmatched to any gene: 11. The CDR3 is 15 residues long. Germline V lookup: CDR1 DFQATT, CDR2 SNEGSKA (reference sequence). CDR3 sequence reads: CSARISAGPGDTQYF. Here the CDR3 DNA reads TGCAGTGCTAGAATATCAGCGGGACCGGGGGATACGCAGTATTTT.